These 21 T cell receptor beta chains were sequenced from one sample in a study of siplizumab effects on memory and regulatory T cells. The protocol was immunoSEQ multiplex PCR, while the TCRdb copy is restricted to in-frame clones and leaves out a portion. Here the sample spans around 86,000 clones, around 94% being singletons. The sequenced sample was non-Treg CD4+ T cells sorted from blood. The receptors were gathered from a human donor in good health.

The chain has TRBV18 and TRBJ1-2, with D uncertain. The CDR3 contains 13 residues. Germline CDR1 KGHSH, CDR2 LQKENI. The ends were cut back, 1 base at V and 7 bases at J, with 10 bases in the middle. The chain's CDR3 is CASSPQGSVGYTF. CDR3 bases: TGTGCCAGCTCACCACAGGGTTCGGTTGGCTACACCTTC.

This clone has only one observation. CDR3 sequence (DNA): TGTGCCAGCAGTTCAACGGATGAGACCCAGTACTTC. Translating it yields CASSSTDETQYF. The chain combines TRBV6-6 with TRBJ2-5, with D uncertain. Deletions cut 4 bases from V and 5 bases from J, with 8 bases between. The CDR3 is made up of 12 amino acids. The germline gives CDR1 MNHNY, CDR2 SVGAGI (reference sequence).

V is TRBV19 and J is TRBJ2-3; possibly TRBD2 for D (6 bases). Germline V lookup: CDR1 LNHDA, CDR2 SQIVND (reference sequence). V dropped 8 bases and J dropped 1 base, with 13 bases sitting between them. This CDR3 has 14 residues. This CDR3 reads CASWDSSGTDTQYF. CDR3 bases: TGTGCCAGTTGGGACTCTTCGGGCACAGATACGCAGTATTTT.

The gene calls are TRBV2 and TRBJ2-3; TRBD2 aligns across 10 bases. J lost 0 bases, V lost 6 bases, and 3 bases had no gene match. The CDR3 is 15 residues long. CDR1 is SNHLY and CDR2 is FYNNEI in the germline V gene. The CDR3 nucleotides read TGTGCCAGCAGAACTAGCGGGGCCAGCACAGATACGCAGTATTTT. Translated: CASRTSGASTDTQYF. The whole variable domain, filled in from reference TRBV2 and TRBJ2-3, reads EPEVTQTPSHQVTQMGQEVILRCVPISNHLYFYWYRQILGQKVEFLVSFYNNEISEKSEIFDDQFSVERPDGSNFTLKIRSTKLEDSAMYFCASRTSGASTDTQYFGPGTRLTVL.

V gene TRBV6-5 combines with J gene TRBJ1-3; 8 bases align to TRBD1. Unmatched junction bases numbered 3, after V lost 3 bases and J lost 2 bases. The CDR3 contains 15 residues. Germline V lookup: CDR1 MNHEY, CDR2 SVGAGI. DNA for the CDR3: TGTGCCAGCAGTTATCAGGGGGCGGCTGGAAACACCATATATTTT. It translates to CASSYQGAAGNTIYF.

The CDR3 region is CASSLTWGGGPYEQYF. The CDR3 bases are TGTGCCAGCAGCTTGACTTGGGGCGGGGGCCCCTACGAGCAGTACTTC. The J gene is TRBJ2-7, the V gene TRBV5-5; perhaps TRBD2 as D (7 bases). CDR3 length equals 16 residues. Germline V lookup: CDR1 SGHKS, CDR2 YYEKEE (reference sequence). Trimming shortened V by 1 base and J by 2 bases, and 16 bases separated the two germline ends.

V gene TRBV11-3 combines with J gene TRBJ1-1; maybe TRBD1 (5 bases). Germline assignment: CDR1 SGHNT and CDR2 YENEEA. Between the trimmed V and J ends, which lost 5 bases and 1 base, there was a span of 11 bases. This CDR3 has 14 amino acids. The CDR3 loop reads CASSNRDGNTEAFF. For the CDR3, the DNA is TGTGCCAGCAGCAACCGGGACGGGAACACTGAAGCTTTCTTT.

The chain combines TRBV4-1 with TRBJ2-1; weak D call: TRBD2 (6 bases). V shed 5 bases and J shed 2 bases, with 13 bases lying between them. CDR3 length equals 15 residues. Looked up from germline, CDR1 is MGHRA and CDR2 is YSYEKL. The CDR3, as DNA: TGCGCCAGCAGCACTGGGCTAGCGCCCTACAATGAGCAGTTCTTC. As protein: CASSTGLAPYNEQFF.

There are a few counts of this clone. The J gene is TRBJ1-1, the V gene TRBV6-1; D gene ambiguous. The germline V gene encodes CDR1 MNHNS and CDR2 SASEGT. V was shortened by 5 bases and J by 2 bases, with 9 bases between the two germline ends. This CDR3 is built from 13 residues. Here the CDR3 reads CASSQLRNTEAFF. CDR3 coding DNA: TGTGCCAGCAGTCAGCTCCGTAACACTGAAGCTTTCTTT.

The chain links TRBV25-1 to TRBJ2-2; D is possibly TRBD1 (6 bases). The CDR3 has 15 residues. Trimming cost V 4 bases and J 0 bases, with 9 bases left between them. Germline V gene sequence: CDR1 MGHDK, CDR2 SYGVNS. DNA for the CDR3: TGTGCCAGCAGTGCTACAGGGTCGAACACCGGGGAGCTGTTTTTT. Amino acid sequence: CASSATGSNTGELFF.

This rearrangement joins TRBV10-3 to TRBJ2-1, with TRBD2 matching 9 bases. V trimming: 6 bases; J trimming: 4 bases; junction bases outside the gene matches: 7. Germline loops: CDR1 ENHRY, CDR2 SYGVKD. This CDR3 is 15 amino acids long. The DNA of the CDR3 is TGTGCCATCAGCTCCGAGCGGGAGGCTTACAATGAGCAGTTCTTC. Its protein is CAISSEREAYNEQFF.

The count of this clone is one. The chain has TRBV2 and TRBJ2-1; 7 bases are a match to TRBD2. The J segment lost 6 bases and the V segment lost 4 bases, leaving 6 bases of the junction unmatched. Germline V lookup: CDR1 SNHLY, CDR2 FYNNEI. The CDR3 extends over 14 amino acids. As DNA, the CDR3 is TGTGCCAGCAGTGGGACTAGAGGCGTCAATGAGCAGTTCTTC. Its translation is CASSGTRGVNEQFF. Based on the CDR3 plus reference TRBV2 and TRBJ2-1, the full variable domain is EPEVTQTPSHQVTQMGQEVILRCVPISNHLYFYWYRQILGQKVEFLVSFYNNEISEKSEIFDDQFSVERPDGSNFTLKIRSTKLEDSAMYFCASSGTRGVNEQFFGPGTRLTVL.

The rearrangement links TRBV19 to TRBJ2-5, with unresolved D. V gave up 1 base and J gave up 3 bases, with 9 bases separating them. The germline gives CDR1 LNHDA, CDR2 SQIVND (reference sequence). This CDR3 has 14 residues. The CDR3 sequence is CASSIGGSEETQYF. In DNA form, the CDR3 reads TGTGCCAGTAGTATAGGGGGATCCGAAGAGACCCAGTACTTC.

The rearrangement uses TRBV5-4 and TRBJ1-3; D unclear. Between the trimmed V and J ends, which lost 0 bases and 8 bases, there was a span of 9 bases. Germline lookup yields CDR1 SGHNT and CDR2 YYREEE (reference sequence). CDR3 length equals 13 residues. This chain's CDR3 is CASSLVGIDTIYF. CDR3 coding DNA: TGTGCCAGCAGCTTGGTAGGGATCGACACCATATATTTT.

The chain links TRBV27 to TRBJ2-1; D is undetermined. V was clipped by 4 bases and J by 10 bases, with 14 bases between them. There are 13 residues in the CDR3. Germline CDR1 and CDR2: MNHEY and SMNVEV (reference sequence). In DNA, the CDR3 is TGTGCCAGCAGTTCCTCCCTGGGATGGGAGCAGTTCTTC. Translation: CASSSSLGWEQFF.

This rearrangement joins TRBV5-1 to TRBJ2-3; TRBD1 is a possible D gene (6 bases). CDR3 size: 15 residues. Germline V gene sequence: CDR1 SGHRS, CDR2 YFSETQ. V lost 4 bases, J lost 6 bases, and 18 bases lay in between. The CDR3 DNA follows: TGCGCCAGCAGCCCATCTTTTGGGACAAGTGATACGCAGTATTTT. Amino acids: CASSPSFGTSDTQYF.

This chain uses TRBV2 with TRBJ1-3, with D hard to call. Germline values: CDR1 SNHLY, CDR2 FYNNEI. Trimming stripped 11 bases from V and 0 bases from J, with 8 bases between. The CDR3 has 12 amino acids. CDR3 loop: CAVLSSGNTIYF. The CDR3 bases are TGTGCCGTACTCAGCTCTGGAAACACCATATATTTT. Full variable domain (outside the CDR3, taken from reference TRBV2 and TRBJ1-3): EPEVTQTPSHQVTQMGQEVILRCVPISNHLYFYWYRQILGQKVEFLVSFYNNEISEKSEIFDDQFSVERPDGSNFTLKIRSTKLEDSAMYFCAVLSSGNTIYFGEGSWLTVV.

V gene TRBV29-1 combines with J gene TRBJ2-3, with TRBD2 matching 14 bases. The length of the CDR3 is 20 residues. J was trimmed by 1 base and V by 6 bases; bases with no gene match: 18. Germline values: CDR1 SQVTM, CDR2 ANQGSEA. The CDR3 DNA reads TGCAGCGTGCTCACCGGGACTAGCGGGAGTGGGGACTATGGCACAGATACGCAGTATTTT. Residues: CSVLTGTSGSGDYGTDTQYF.

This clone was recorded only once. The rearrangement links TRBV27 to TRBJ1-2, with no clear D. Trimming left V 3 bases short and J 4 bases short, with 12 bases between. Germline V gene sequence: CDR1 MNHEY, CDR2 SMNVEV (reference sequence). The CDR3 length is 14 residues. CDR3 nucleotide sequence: TGTGCCAGCAGTTTCGCAGGAGGAAGCTATGGCTACACCTTC. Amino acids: CASSFAGGSYGYTF.

The CDR3 protein is CASTYSGVSDTQYF. The CDR3, as DNA: TGTGCCAGCACCTATAGCGGGGTGTCAGATACGCAGTATTTT. The rearrangement joins TRBV6-6 to TRBJ2-3; the match to TRBD2 covers 8 bases. CDR1 and CDR2 from the germline V gene are MNHNY and SVGAGI (reference sequence). The V and J ends lost 7 bases and 4 bases, in that order; junction bases with no gene match: 7. CDR3 size: 14 residues.

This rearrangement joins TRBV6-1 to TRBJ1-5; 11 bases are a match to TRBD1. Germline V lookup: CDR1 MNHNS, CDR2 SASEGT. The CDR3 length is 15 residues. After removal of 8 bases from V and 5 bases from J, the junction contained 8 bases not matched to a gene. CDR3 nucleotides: TGTGCCAGCGACCCCCGGACAGGGGGCGATCAGCCCCAGCATTTT. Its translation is CASDPRTGGDQPQHF.